Listed below are T cell receptor beta chains from one sample, sequenced in a study of T cell clones after liver transplantation. Measured with immunoSEQ multiplex PCR; TCRdb has only the in-frame clones, and not every one. The data contain fewer than 45,000 clones, roughly 84% of them singletons. The sample here was CD4+ T cells from blood, taken 24 months after liver transplant. These TCRs come from a human patient who received a liver transplant. Some T cells may be transferred from the graft donor. Both conserved end residues are trimmed from each CDR3. The D gene is left open where the match is weak.

cdr3_aa j_call v_call d_call
ASSQGPGPGYT TRBJ1-2 TRBV4-2 .
ASSNSNQPQH TRBJ1-5 TRBV6-5 .
ASSIDRGEEGYT TRBJ1-2 TRBV19 .
ASSHLHYEQY TRBJ2-7 TRBV5-6 .
ASSLGLAGGNEQF TRBJ2-1 TRBV5-5 TRBD2
ASSTFKNTGELF TRBJ2-2 TRBV19 .
ASRESTEAF TRBJ1-1 TRBV6-1 .
ASSGWGQGASETQY TRBJ2-5 TRBV6-1 TRBD1
ASSMGGETQY TRBJ2-5 TRBV19 .
AWSVLMGGNQPQH TRBJ1-5 TRBV30 .
ASRRQDNTEAF TRBJ1-1 TRBV10-1 .
ASSLAVVNYGYT TRBJ1-2 TRBV5-6 .
ASRTGYEQY TRBJ2-7 TRBV6-5 .
ASSVSGGTYNEQF TRBJ2-1 TRBV6-1 TRBD2
ASSSYTANEQF TRBJ2-1 TRBV27 .
ASSLIRTGRNEQF TRBJ2-1 TRBV7-8 TRBD1
ASSLRGGHDEQF TRBJ2-1 TRBV5-6 .
ASSSGLAGGNYNEQF TRBJ2-1 TRBV11-3 TRBD2
ASSRDLSPGELF TRBJ2-2 TRBV4-3 .
ASSVSGLANYGYT TRBJ1-2 TRBV9 .
ASSPVGQGSYEQY TRBJ2-7 TRBV5-1 TRBD1
ASSIQRGGFTDTQY TRBJ2-3 TRBV7-2 TRBD2